The 10 T cell receptor beta chains presented below share a single source sample, sequenced in a study of CXCR3-negative and CXCR3-positive naive CD8 T cells. 5' RACE that incorporated UMI labels was used to prepare the TRB cDNA libraries. For each CDR3 protein, TCRdb gives one entry from its re-call of the 5' RACE reads, without DNA. The sample shows 150,000 or so distinct CDR3 sequences, and about 0.27% sits with its ten largest clones. These receptors' targets are unknown. General study points: Hydrophobicity was higher for TRB CDR3s found in CXCR3-positive naive cells than in CXCR3-negative naive cells.

The sample taken for sequencing was naive CXCR3+ CD8+ T cells from blood. Subset defined: CD45RO-CCR7+CD27+CD95- naive CD8+ T cells expressing CXCR3 (TNR3+). The receptors originated from a human donor in good health. Some clones in this sample may be carry-over from other donors' samples.

V usage is TRBV24-1 and J usage is TRBJ2-3. Germline loops: CDR1 KGHDR, CDR2 SFDVKD. The CDR3 covers 15 residues. CDR3 protein: CATSDGGSSTDTQYF.

The chain combines TRBV7-9 with TRBJ2-7; TCRdb reports TRBD1, a call that lacks DNA to check it against. Germline lookup yields CDR1 SEHNR and CDR2 FQNEAQ (reference sequence). The CDR3 loop spans 15 amino acids. The CDR3 here is CASSSGQGARHEQYF.

The chain links TRBV14 to TRBJ1-2; TCRdb's D call, TRBD1, is unchecked because there is no DNA. CDR1 is SGHDN and CDR2 is FVKESK in the germline V gene. CDR3 length: 15 residues. CDR3 region: CASSPRDVGNYGYTF.

This chain connects TRBV12-3 or TRBV12-4 to TRBJ2-7; TCRdb selects TRBD2, and the lack of DNA leaves this call unchecked. There are 13 residues in the CDR3. CDR3 sequence reads: CASSWSSGSEQYF.

The CDR3 region is CASSRAAAGQASYEQYF. V usage is TRBV4-1 and J usage is TRBJ2-7; TCRdb selects TRBD1, and the lack of DNA leaves this call unchecked. This CDR3 region has 17 residues. The germline V gene encodes CDR1 MGHRA and CDR2 YSYEKL.

The chain carries TRBV7-6 and TRBJ1-1; as DNA is missing, the TRBD1 call by TCRdb cannot be tested. CDR1 is SGHVS and CDR2 is FNYEAQ in the germline V gene. The CDR3 contains 13 residues. The CDR3: CASSLGLGAEAFF.

The chain has TRBV20-1 and TRBJ1-1. Per the germline V gene, CDR1 is DFQATT and CDR2 is SNEGSKA (reference sequence). The CDR3 covers 13 residues. The CDR3 sequence is CSATGPLNTEAFF.

The chain is built from TRBV4-1 and TRBJ1-5. This CDR3 has 16 residues. Germline loops: CDR1 MGHRA, CDR2 YSYEKL. CDR3 residues: CASSQVASGYAQPQHF.

This chain links TRBV9 with TRBJ2-1; lacking DNA, the TRBD1 call made by TCRdb goes unchecked. The CDR3 runs to 15 residues. Germline CDR1 is SGDLS and CDR2 is YYNGEE. The chain's CDR3 is CASSAQGSSYNEQFF.

V gene TRBV9 combines with J gene TRBJ2-7. CDR1 is SGDLS, CDR2 YYNGEE, per germline. The CDR3 is made up of 13 amino acids. CDR3 sequence reads: CASSSSSGYEPYF.